These 28 T cell receptor beta chains were all obtained from the same sample, sequenced in a study of early T cells in non-severe SARS-CoV-2 infection. MiXCR, run by TCRdb on the 5' RACE reads, gives a single entry per CDR3 protein. The repertoire holds 71,000 or so distinct CDR3 sequences, with roughly 13% as singletons. Sequenced input: whole blood. The receptors come from an adult who was a healthcare worker with PCR-confirmed SARS-CoV-2 infection or an uninfected control (not recorded which).

In this sample, this clonotype turned up a few times. This sequence joins TRBV20-1 and TRBJ2-3, with 8 bases matching TRBD1. Germline V gene lookup returns CDR1 DFQATT and CDR2 SNEGSKA (reference sequence). V gave up 3 bases and J gave up 1 base; unmatched junction bases: 6. This CDR3 is 15 amino acids long. In nucleotides, the CDR3 is TGCAGTGCTAGGCCCGGGACAGGAGGCACAGATACGCAGTATTTT. This gives the protein CSARPGTGGTDTQYF.

This clonotype showed up many times. This chain links TRBV5-1 with TRBJ2-1, with 8 bases matching TRBD1. Germline V lookup: CDR1 SGHRS, CDR2 YFSETQ. The CDR3 totals 14 residues. Trimming removed 3 bases from V and 6 bases from J; junction bases left unmatched: 5. This CDR3 is CASSSDRVGNEQFF. The CDR3 nucleotides read TGCGCCAGCAGCTCGGACAGGGTGGGCAATGAGCAGTTCTTC.

This clonotype was detected ten times or more. The CDR3 loop is CASSQTGIVREQYF. The CDR3 bases are TGTGCCAGCAGCCAGACAGGGATTGTACGAGAGCAGTACTTC. The V gene is TRBV14, the J gene TRBJ2-7, with 7 bases fitting TRBD1. This CDR3 is 14 amino acids long. CDR1 is SGHDN and CDR2 is FVKESK in the germline V gene. V gave up 3 bases and J gave up 7 bases; unmatched junction bases: 9.

This clonotype was seen repeatedly, ten times or more. This chain joins TRBV11-1 and TRBJ1-1; D might be TRBD1 (6 bases). The CDR3 sequence is 14 residues long. CDR1 is SGHAT and CDR2 is FQDESV in the germline V gene (reference sequence). Trimming cost V 1 base and J 1 base, with 7 bases left between them. This chain's CDR3 is CASSLGTANTEAFF. The CDR3 DNA is TGTGCCAGCAGCTTAGGGACAGCGAACACTGAAGCTTTCTTT.

This clonotype occurred many times. This rearrangement joins TRBV19 to TRBJ2-5; D possibly corresponds to TRBD2 (5 bases). This CDR3 spans 12 amino acids. Germline V lookup: CDR1 LNHDA, CDR2 SQIVND (reference sequence). With 4 bases removed from V and 5 bases from J, the gap between germline ends came to 8 bases. The CDR3 spells CASSKRRETQYF. The CDR3 DNA is TGTGCCAGTAGTAAGCGGAGGGAGACCCAGTACTTC. Drawing the rest from reference TRBV19 and TRBJ2-5, the complete variable domain is DGGITQSPKYLFRKEGQNVTLSCEQNLNHDAMYWYRQDPGQGLRLIYYSQIVNDFQKGDIAEGYSVSREKKESFPLTVTSAQKNPTAFYLCASSKRRETQYFGPGTRLLVL.

At least ten counts were recorded for this clonotype. V gene TRBV20-1 combines with J gene TRBJ2-2, with TRBD2 matching 10 bases. Germline V gene lookup returns CDR1 DFQATT and CDR2 SNEGSKA (reference sequence). Unmatched junction bases numbered 1, after V lost 1 base and J lost 5 bases. This CDR3 has 14 amino acids. In nucleotides, the CDR3 is TGCAGTGCTAGAGGGACTAGCGGAACCGGGGAGCTGTTTTTT. This sequence encodes CSARGTSGTGELFF.

The gene calls are TRBV6-2 or TRBV6-3 and TRBJ2-7; 7 bases are shared with TRBD1. The germline V gene encodes CDR1 MNHEY and CDR2 SVGEGT. With V trimmed by 6 bases and J by 6 bases, 8 bases remained unmatched. The CDR3 consists of 13 residues. The CDR3 DNA is TGTGCCAGCAGACCAACGACAGGGAGCGAGCAGTACTTC. It encodes CASRPTTGSEQYF.

This clonotype was detected a few times. The V gene is TRBV5-5, the J gene TRBJ1-6; D ambiguous. The CDR3 length is 14 residues. The V gene's germline CDR1 is SGHKS and CDR2 YYEKEE (reference sequence). Trimming pared 0 bases from V and 14 bases from J, leaving 15 bases between. The CDR3 spells CASSLGSGVLALHF. CDR3 DNA: TGTGCCAGCAGCTTGGGTTCGGGAGTTTTGGCCCTCCACTTT. Drawing the rest from reference TRBV5-5 and TRBJ1-6, the complete variable domain is DAGVTQSPTHLIKTRGQQVTLRCSPISGHKSVSWYQQVLGQGPQFIFQYYEKEERGRGNFPDRFSARQFPNYSSELNVNALLLGDSALYLCASSLGSGVLALHFGNGTRLTVT.

The genes are TRBV29-1 and TRBJ1-2, with TRBD1 identical over 9 bases. V lost 3 bases to trimming and J lost 5 bases; unmatched junction nucleotides: 10. This CDR3 has 15 residues. In germline, CDR1 is SQVTM, CDR2 ANQGSEA. Here the CDR3 DNA reads TGCAGCGTTGATCCCCGGCTGACAGGGGGGTATGGCTACACCTTC. Amino acid sequence: CSVDPRLTGGYGYTF. The full variable domain, in which reference TRBV29-1 and TRBJ1-2 provide the parts outside the CDR3, is SAVISQKPSRDICQRGTSLTIQCQVDSQVTMMFWYRQQPGQSLTLIATANQGSEATYESGFVIDKFPISRPNLTFSTLTVSNMSPEDSSIYLCSVDPRLTGGYGYTFGSGTRLTVV.

This clonotype was seen ten or more times. The V gene is TRBV30, the J gene TRBJ2-2; 9 bases fit TRBD1. The germline gives CDR1 GTSNPN, CDR2 SVGIG (reference sequence). Unmatched junction bases numbered 9, after V lost 0 bases and J lost 4 bases. The length of the CDR3 is 17 residues. The CDR3, as DNA: TGTGCCTGGAGTGTAGAGGGGACAGGGCGGACCACCGGGGAGCTGTTTTTT. This translates into CAWSVEGTGRTTGELFF. Combining the CDR3 with reference TRBV30 and TRBJ2-2 gives the whole variable domain SQTIHQWPATLVQPVGSPLSLECTVEGTSNPNLYWYRQAAGRGLQLLFYSVGIGQISSEVPQNLSASRPQDRQFILSSKKLLLSDSGFYLCAWSVEGTGRTTGELFFGEGSRLTVL.

This clonotype has more than one count but fewer than ten. The chain is built from TRBV24-1 and TRBJ2-5; D is perhaps TRBD2 (6 bases). Looked up from germline, CDR1 is KGHDR and CDR2 is SFDVKD. CDR3 size: 16 residues. Trimming took off 3 bases at V and 3 bases at J, with 16 bases between the two ends. Here the CDR3 DNA reads TGTGCCACCAGTGATCCCCGGCTAGGCGGGGAAGAGACCCAGTACTTC. Amino acids: CATSDPRLGGEETQYF.

V and J are TRBV11-2 and TRBJ1-1; D gene uncertain. V was trimmed by 2 bases and J by 0 bases, leaving 10 bases between them. The CDR3 consists of 15 residues. CDR1 is SGHAT, CDR2 FQNNGV, per germline. CDR3 sequence: CASSLTPHMNTEAFF. The CDR3, as DNA: TGTGCCAGCAGCTTAACCCCCCACATGAACACTGAAGCTTTCTTT.

This clonotype was observed at least ten times. The V gene is TRBV28, the J gene TRBJ1-6; tentatively, D is TRBD1 (5 bases). Germline assignment: CDR1 MDHEN and CDR2 SYDVKM. CDR3 length: 13 residues. The V and J ends lost 4 bases and 7 bases respectively, with 8 bases between them. For the CDR3, the DNA is TGTGCCAGCAGTTACAGGACGAATTCACCCCTCCACTTT. It codes for CASSYRTNSPLHF.

This sequence joins TRBV7-2 and TRBJ1-5; D might be TRBD1 (6 bases). The ends were cut back, 2 bases at V and 3 bases at J, with 8 bases in the middle. The V gene's germline CDR1 is SGHTA and CDR2 FQGNSA. The CDR3 contains 14 residues. The DNA of the CDR3 is TGTGCCAGCAGCTTAAACAGGGACAATCAGCCCCAGCATTTT. Protein sequence: CASSLNRDNQPQHF.

The V and J genes are TRBV28 and TRBJ2-1, with 9 bases that match TRBD2. The CDR3 extends over 15 amino acids. Losses at the gene ends were 5 bases for V and 4 bases for J; bases not matched to a gene: 6. CDR1 is MDHEN and CDR2 is SYDVKM in the germline V gene. In DNA form, the CDR3 reads TGTGCCAGCAGTGTTTTAGCGGGGGTTTACAATGAGCAGTTCTTC. This codes for CASSVLAGVYNEQFF.

The V gene is TRBV6-6, the J gene TRBJ1-6; 10 bases are shared with TRBD1. The CDR3 spans 14 residues. Germline V gene data show CDR1 as MNHNY and CDR2 as SVGAGI (reference sequence). After removal of 5 bases from V and 10 bases from J, the junction contained 5 bases not matched to a gene. The CDR3 spells CASSASTGGSPLHF. CDR3 nucleotides: TGTGCCAGCAGTGCATCGACAGGGGGCTCACCCCTCCACTTT.

Only a few counts were recorded for this clonotype. The V and J genes are TRBV28 and TRBJ1-2; D not certain. The CDR3 runs to 12 residues. V lost 7 bases and J lost 4, with 10 bases in between. Germline CDR1 is MDHEN and CDR2 is SYDVKM. The chain's CDR3 is CASTTGPYGYTF. CDR3 nucleotide sequence: TGTGCCAGCACTACCGGGCCCTATGGCTACACCTTC.

This clonotype was picked up many times. The V and J genes are TRBV20-1 and TRBJ2-2, with TRBD2 as a possible D gene (6 bases). The CDR3 is 17 residues long. Germline assignment: CDR1 DFQATT and CDR2 SNEGSKA (reference sequence). Trimming took 0 bases from V and 5 from J, leaving 19 bases between them. The CDR3 region has the DNA TGCAGTGCTAGAGATCCCATGAAGGGAGGAGGAACCGGGGAGCTGTTTTTT. Amino acid sequence: CSARDPMKGGGTGELFF.

There are many counts of this clonotype. This CDR3 reads CATSSRTHQPQHF. Here the CDR3 DNA reads TGTGCCACCAGCAGCCGGACCCATCAGCCCCAGCATTTT. V is TRBV15 and J is TRBJ1-5; D is undetermined. This CDR3 is 13 amino acids long. V lost 3 bases, J lost 5 bases, and 8 bases lay in between. CDR1 and CDR2 (germline): LNHNV, YYDKDF (reference sequence).

V usage is TRBV28 and J usage is TRBJ2-1, with 10 bases fitting TRBD1. This CDR3 comprises 18 residues. Looked up from germline, CDR1 is MDHEN and CDR2 is SYDVKM. V lost 4 bases, J lost 7 bases, and 16 bases stayed unmatched. In DNA, the CDR3 is TGTGCCAGCAGTTCCCAAATTACGACAGGGGGCGGTGGAAATGAGCAGTTCTTC. Translation: CASSSQITTGGGGNEQFF.

Ten or more counts support this clonotype. This chain joins TRBV15 and TRBJ2-2; D is unclear. CDR3 length: 15 amino acids. Trimming took off 1 base at V and 6 bases at J, with 12 bases between the two ends. The germline CDR1 and CDR2 sequences are LNHNV and YYDKDF (reference sequence). CDR3: CATSRVGRPSGELFF. CDR3 nucleotides: TGTGCCACCAGCAGAGTAGGTCGACCATCCGGGGAGCTGTTTTTT.

The table lists this clonotype with many counts. The chain joins TRBV18 to TRBJ1-5; 7 bases are shared with TRBD1. The CDR3 has 14 residues. Unmatched junction bases numbered 8, after V lost 3 bases and J lost 9 bases. Germline CDR1 and CDR2: KGHSH and LQKENI. CDR3 sequence: CASSPGQALRPQHF. The CDR3 DNA follows: TGTGCCAGCTCACCTGGACAGGCCTTGCGGCCCCAGCATTTT.

There are many counts of this clonotype. The chain is built from TRBV6-6 and TRBJ2-3; D may be TRBD2 (5 bases). V was trimmed by 4 bases and J by 2 bases, leaving 10 bases between them. CDR1 is MNHNY and CDR2 is SVGAGI in the germline V gene (reference sequence). The CDR3 totals 14 residues. The CDR3 nucleotides read TGTGCCAGCAGTTGGATGCGGGCCACAGATACGCAGTATTTT. It translates to CASSWMRATDTQYF.

The chain has TRBV4-1 and TRBJ1-1; D is uncertain. The ends were cut back, 3 bases at V and 2 bases at J, with 7 bases in the middle. There are 13 residues in the CDR3. Germline V CDR1 and CDR2: MGHRA, YSYEKL. CDR3 in amino acids: CASSHRINTEAFF. Written as DNA, the CDR3 is TGCGCCAGCAGCCATCGGATTAACACTGAAGCTTTCTTT.

This clonotype showed up just a few times. The V and J genes are TRBV6-2 or TRBV6-3 and TRBJ2-2; no reliable D call. This CDR3 has 19 residues. The germline V gene encodes CDR1 MNHEY and CDR2 SVGEGT. V lost 2 bases to trimming and J lost 1 base, with 20 bases between them. The CDR3, as DNA: TGTGCCAGCAGTTACAGCCCCGAGCCGCGTGGGGAGAACACCGGGGAGCTGTTTTTT. Protein product: CASSYSPEPRGENTGELFF.

The chain is built from TRBV6-5 and TRBJ1-2, with no clear D. Germline V CDR1 and CDR2: MNHEY, SVGAGI. CDR3 length: 13 residues. The V end was cut by 5 bases, the J end by 1 base, with 8 bases between. CDR3 in amino acids: CASSQQVNYGYTF. The DNA for the CDR3 is TGTGCCAGCAGTCAACAAGTTAACTATGGCTACACCTTC.

The chain carries TRBV6-4 and TRBJ2-4, with D possibly called TRBD1 or TRBD2 (5 bases each). The germline V gene has CDR1 MRHNA and CDR2 SNTAGT. The CDR3 extends over 13 amino acids. V dropped 0 bases and J dropped 9 bases, with 9 bases sitting between them. In DNA form, the CDR3 reads TGTGCCAGCAGTGACTCGGGACCGGGCATTCAGTACTTC. Residues: CASSDSGPGIQYF.

The chain uses TRBV12-3 or TRBV12-4 and TRBJ1-2; D unresolved. V was shortened by 6 bases and J by 3 bases, with 11 bases between the two germline ends. This CDR3 has 13 residues. CDR3 coding DNA: TGTGCCAGCAGCTCCACCGAATACTATGGCTACACCTTC. Protein sequence: CASSSTEYYGYTF.